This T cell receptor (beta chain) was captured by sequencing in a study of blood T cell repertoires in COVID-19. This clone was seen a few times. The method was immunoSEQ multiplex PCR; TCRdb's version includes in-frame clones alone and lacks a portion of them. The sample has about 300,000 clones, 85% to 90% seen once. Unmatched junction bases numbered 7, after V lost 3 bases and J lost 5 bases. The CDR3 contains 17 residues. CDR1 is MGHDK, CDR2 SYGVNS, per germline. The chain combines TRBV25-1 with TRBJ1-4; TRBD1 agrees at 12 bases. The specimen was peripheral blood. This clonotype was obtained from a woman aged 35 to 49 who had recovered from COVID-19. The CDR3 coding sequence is TGTGCCAGCAGTGATCTCGGGACAGGGGGCGCGAATGAAAAACTGTTTTTT. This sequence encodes CASSDLGTGGANEKLFF.